In its sample, the clone carrying this T cell receptor (beta chain) was seen many times. The V gene's germline CDR1 is MGHRA and CDR2 YSYEKL. CDR3 length: 15 amino acids. Germline trimming cut 4 bases from V and 7 bases from J; bases unmatched to any gene: 11. TCRdb keeps only in-frame clones here, not all; method: immunoSEQ multiplex PCR. The table has fewer than 500,000 clones, 80% to 90% seen once. The source of the sample is a study of blood T cell repertoires in COVID-19. The TCR sequence derives from a young man who had recovered from COVID-19. The chain combines TRBV4-1 with TRBJ2-5; 8 nucleotides agree with TRBD2. Sequences were obtained from PBMCs or T cells enriched from blood (not recorded which). CDR3 in amino acids: CASSREGAGGGTQYF. The CDR3 DNA reads TGCGCCAGCAGCCGTGAGGGCGCGGGGGGCGGGACCCAGTACTTC.